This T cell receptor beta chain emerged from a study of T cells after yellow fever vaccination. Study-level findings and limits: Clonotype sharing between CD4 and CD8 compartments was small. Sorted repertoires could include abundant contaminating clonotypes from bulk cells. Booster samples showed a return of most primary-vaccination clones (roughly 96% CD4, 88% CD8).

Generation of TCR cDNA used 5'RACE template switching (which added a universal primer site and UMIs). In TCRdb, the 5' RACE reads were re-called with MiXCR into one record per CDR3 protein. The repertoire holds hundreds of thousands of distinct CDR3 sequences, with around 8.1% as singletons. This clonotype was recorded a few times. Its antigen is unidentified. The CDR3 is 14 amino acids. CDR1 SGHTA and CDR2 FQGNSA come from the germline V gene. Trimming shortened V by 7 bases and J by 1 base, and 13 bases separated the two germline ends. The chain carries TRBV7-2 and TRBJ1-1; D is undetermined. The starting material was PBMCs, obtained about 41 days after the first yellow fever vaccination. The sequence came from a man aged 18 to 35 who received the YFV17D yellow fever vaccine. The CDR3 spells CASTWTLRNTEAFF. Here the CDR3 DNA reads TGTGCCAGCACGTGGACTCTGAGGAACACTGAAGCTTTCTTT.